This paragraph reports one TCR beta chain. Its antigen is undetermined. Measured with immunoSEQ multiplex PCR; TCRdb has only the in-frame clones, and not every one. Here the sample spans under 150,000 clones, less than 95% being singletons. The data derive from a study of T cell responses to AZD1222 COVID-19 vaccine. Overall study findings and caveats: Only a handful of AZD1222 recipients, roughly six in all, had baseline seropositivity.

CDR1 and CDR2 (germline): SGHNT, YYREEE (reference sequence). The V end lost 5 bases, the J end lost 10 bases, and 10 bases lay between the germline ends. The CDR3 has 11 residues. The sample consisted of peripheral blood, taken on day 0 of AZD1222 vaccination. This clonotype was sampled from an adult in good health. V is TRBV5-4 and J is TRBJ2-1; a weak D match, TRBD2 (5 bases). In DNA form, the CDR3 reads TGTGCCAGCAGTCTAGCCCGCGAGCAGTTCTTC. Translating it yields CASSLAREQFF.